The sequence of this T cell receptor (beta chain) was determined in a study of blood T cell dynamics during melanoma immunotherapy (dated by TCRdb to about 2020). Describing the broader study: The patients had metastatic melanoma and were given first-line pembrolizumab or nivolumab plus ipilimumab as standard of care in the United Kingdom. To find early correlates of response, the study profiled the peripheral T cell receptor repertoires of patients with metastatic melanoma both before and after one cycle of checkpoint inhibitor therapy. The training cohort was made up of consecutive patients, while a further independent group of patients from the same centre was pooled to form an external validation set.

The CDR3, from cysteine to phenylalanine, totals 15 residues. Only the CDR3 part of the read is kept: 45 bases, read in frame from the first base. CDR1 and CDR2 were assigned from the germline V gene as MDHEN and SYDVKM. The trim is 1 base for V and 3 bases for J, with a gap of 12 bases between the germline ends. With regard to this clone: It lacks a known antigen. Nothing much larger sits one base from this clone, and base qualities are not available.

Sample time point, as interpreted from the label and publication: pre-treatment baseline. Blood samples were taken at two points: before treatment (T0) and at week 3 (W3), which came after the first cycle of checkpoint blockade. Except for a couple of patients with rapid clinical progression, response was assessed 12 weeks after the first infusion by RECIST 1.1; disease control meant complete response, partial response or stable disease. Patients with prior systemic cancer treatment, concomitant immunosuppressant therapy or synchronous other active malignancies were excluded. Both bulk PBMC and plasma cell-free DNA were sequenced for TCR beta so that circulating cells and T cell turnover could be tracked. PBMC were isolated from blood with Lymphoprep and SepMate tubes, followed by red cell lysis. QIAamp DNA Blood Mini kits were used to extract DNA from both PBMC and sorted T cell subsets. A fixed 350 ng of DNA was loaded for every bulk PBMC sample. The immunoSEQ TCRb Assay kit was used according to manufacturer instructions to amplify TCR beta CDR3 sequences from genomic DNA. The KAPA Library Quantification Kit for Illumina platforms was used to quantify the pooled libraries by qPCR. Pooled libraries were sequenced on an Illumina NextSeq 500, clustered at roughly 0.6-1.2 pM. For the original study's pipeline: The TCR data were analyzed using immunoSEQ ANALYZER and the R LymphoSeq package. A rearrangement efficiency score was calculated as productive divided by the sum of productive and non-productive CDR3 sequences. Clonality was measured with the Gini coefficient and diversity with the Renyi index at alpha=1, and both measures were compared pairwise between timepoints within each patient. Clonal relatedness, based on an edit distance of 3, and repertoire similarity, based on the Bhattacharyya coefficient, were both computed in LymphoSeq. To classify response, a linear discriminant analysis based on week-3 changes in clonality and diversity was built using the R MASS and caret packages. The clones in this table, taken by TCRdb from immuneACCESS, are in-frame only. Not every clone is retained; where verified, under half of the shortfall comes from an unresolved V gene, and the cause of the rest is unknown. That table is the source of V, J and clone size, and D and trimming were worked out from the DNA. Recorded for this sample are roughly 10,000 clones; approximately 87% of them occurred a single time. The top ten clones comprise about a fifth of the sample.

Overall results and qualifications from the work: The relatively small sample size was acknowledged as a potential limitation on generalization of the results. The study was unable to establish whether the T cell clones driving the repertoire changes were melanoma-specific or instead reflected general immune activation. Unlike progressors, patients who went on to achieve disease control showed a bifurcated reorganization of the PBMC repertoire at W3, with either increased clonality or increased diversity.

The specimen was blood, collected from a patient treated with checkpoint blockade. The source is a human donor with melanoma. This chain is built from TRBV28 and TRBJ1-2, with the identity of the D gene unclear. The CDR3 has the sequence CASSLSAGRDYGYTF. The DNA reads TGTGCCAGCAGTTTATCGGCAGGACGGGACTATGGCTACACCTTC.